The 22 T cell receptor beta chains below were found in one sample sequenced in a study of T cell responses to AZD1222 COVID-19 vaccine. TCRdb's copy holds only in-frame clones and misses some; the assay was immunoSEQ multiplex PCR. The table lists 90,000 to 120,000 clones, around nine tenths of them singletons. The input for sequencing was peripheral blood, taken 28 days after the second AZD1222 dose. These receptors were obtained from an adult who received the AZD1222 COVID-19 vaccine.

Here the CDR3 reads CASSLDRWRGYEQYF. The CDR3 DNA sequence: TGTGCCAGCAGCTTAGATCGGTGGAGGGGTTACGAGCAGTACTTC. The chain uses TRBV11-2 and TRBJ2-7; TRBD2 is a possible D gene (6 bases). This CDR3 is built from 15 residues. Trimming shortened V by 0 bases and J by 4 bases, and 13 bases separated the two germline ends. The germline gives CDR1 SGHAT, CDR2 FQNNGV.

CDR3: CASAPWGGRGNEKLFF. Here the CDR3 DNA reads TGTGCCAGCGCCCCTTGGGGAGGCAGGGGGAATGAAAAACTGTTTTTT. The V call is TRBV28, the J call TRBJ1-4, with 7 bases matching TRBD1. V was pared by 8 bases and J by 5 bases, with 14 bases of the junction left unmatched. CDR1 MDHEN and CDR2 SYDVKM come from the germline V gene. This CDR3 is built from 16 residues.

V gene TRBV12-3 or TRBV12-4 combines with J gene TRBJ1-2; no reliable D call. This CDR3 contains 12 residues. V gave up 3 bases and J gave up 5 bases, with 7 bases separating them. CDR3: CASSFLQYGYTF. CDR3 bases: TGTGCCAGCAGTTTCTTACAGTATGGCTACACCTTC.

The chain joins TRBV5-1 to TRBJ2-7; D assignment may be TRBD1 or TRBD2 (7 bases each). The CDR3 covers 14 residues. CDR1 and CDR2 (germline): SGHRS, YFSETQ. V lost 0 bases and J 4 bases, leaving 11 bases between the germline ends. The CDR3 here is CASSLAGGEYEQYF. The CDR3 nucleotides read TGCGCCAGCAGCTTGGCAGGGGGGGAATACGAGCAGTACTTC.

This chain uses TRBV5-4 with TRBJ2-7; no clear D gene. CDR1 and CDR2 (germline): SGHNT, YYREEE (reference sequence). Trimming took off 1 base at V and 3 bases at J, with 8 bases between the two ends. The CDR3 covers 13 residues. The CDR3 loop reads CASSLRTGYEQYF. The CDR3, as DNA: TGTGCCAGCAGCTTGCGCACGGGCTACGAGCAGTACTTC. Full variable domain (missing parts from reference TRBV5-4 and TRBJ2-7): ETGVTQSPTHLIKTRGQQVTLRCSSQSGHNTVSWYQQALGQGPQFIFQYYREEENGRGNFPPRFSGLQFPNYSSELNVNALELDDSALYLCASSLRTGYEQYFGPGTRLTVT.

The chain carries TRBV12-3 or TRBV12-4 and TRBJ1-2, with D tentatively TRBD1 (6 bases). The CDR3 runs to 12 residues. The V and J ends lost 5 bases and 8 bases respectively, with 12 bases between them. The CDR3 DNA is TGTGCCAGCAGTCGACTGACAGGAGGCTACACCTTC. It is translated as CASSRLTGGYTF.

This clone was detected only once. The gene calls are TRBV3-1 (or the pseudogene TRBV3-2) and TRBJ2-1; TRBD2 aligns across 12 bases. Germline V gene sequence: CDR1 LGHDT, CDR2 YNNKEL (reference sequence). The CDR3 runs 16 residues. Trimming cost V 4 bases and J 9 bases; bases outside gene matches: 10. The CDR3, as DNA: TGTGCCAGCAGCCGATTTGGCACTAGCGGGGGGAGTGAGCAGTTCTTC. Protein: CASSRFGTSGGSEQFF.

In the case of this clone: Other DNA sequences from this sample encode an identical CDR3 as well. The V call is TRBV19, the J call TRBJ1-2, with 10 bases fitting TRBD1. J was trimmed by 7 bases and V by 6 bases; bases with no gene match: 5. The CDR3 has 13 amino acids. Germline V lookup: CDR1 LNHDA, CDR2 SQIVND (reference sequence). The CDR3 nucleotides read TGTGCCAGTAGCCCAGGACAGGGGGGTGGCTACACCTTC. Its protein product is CASSPGQGGGYTF.

V gene TRBV5-1 combines with J gene TRBJ2-1; D perhaps matches TRBD1 (5 bases). There are 14 residues in the CDR3. Trimming took off 2 bases at V and 3 bases at J, with 9 bases between the two ends. Germline lookup yields CDR1 SGHRS and CDR2 YFSETQ. The CDR3 reads CASSFNRNYNEQFF. The CDR3 DNA sequence: TGCGCCAGCAGCTTTAACAGGAACTACAATGAGCAGTTCTTC.

The chain uses TRBV11-2 and TRBJ2-2; unclear D gene. CDR1 and CDR2 (germline): SGHAT, FQNNGV. Trimming pared 3 bases from V and 6 bases from J, leaving 8 bases between. The CDR3 has 13 residues. The CDR3 sequence: CASSFLSPGELFF. CDR3 in DNA: TGTGCCAGCAGCTTCCTTTCCCCCGGGGAGCTGTTTTTT.

V usage is TRBV6-5 and J usage is TRBJ1-2; D unclear. Germline CDR1 MNHEY, CDR2 SVGAGI. V lost 7 bases and J 0 bases, leaving 9 bases between the germline ends. The CDR3 extends over 13 amino acids. CDR3 region: CASKGTSNYGYTF. Written as DNA, the CDR3 is TGTGCCAGCAAGGGAACCTCTAACTATGGCTACACCTTC.

The V call is TRBV1, the J call TRBJ1-3. TRBV1 is a known pseudogene. The CDR3 is made up of 13 amino acids. CDR3 loop: CTSTRYSGNTIYF. The CDR3 DNA is TGCACCAGCACACGGTACTCTGGAAACACCATATATTTT.

V and J are TRBV2 and TRBJ1-5; tentative D call: TRBD1 (6 bases). This CDR3 has 17 residues. V lost 6 bases and J 1 base, leaving 19 bases between the germline ends. Germline V gene lookup returns CDR1 SNHLY and CDR2 FYNNEI. The DNA of the CDR3 is TGTGCCAGCAGGGGTATGGGACATCCAGGGAGCAATCAGCCCCAGCATTTT. It encodes CASRGMGHPGSNQPQHF.

The chain's CDR3 is CASSRRGETGELFF. In nucleotides, the CDR3 is TGTGCCAGCAGTCGCAGGGGTGAAACCGGGGAGCTGTTTTTT. The V gene is TRBV6-4, the J gene TRBJ2-2, with TRBD1 as a possible D gene (6 bases). V was shortened by 5 bases and J by 5 bases, with 12 bases between the two germline ends. CDR1 is MRHNA and CDR2 is SNTAGT in the germline V gene. This CDR3 is built from 14 residues.

This rearrangement joins TRBV9 to TRBJ1-2; 7 nucleotides agree with TRBD1. The CDR3 is 14 amino acids. V lost 3 bases, J lost 3 bases, and 5 bases stayed unmatched. Germline CDR1 SGDLS, CDR2 YYNGEE. The CDR3 here is CASSAGTEHYGYTF. The CDR3 DNA follows: TGTGCCAGCAGCGCCGGGACAGAACACTATGGCTACACCTTC.

The gene calls are TRBV6-5 and TRBJ1-2; D might be TRBD1 (6 bases). CDR3 length: 15 residues. Germline lookup yields CDR1 MNHEY and CDR2 SVGAGI. V was shortened by 6 bases and J by 5 bases, with 19 bases between the two germline ends. CDR3 loop: CASSRTYAGDYGYTF. For the CDR3, the DNA is TGTGCCAGCAGCCGGACGTACGCAGGGGATTATGGCTACACCTTC.

V and J are TRBV19 and TRBJ2-2; 7 bases align to TRBD2. The CDR3 spans 15 residues. After removal of 7 bases from V and 3 bases from J, the junction contained 8 bases not matched to a gene. Per germline, CDR1 LNHDA and CDR2 SQIVND (reference sequence). The CDR3 sequence is CASTPAGAYTGELFF. The CDR3 nucleotides are TGTGCCAGTACCCCGGCGGGAGCCTACACCGGGGAGCTGTTTTTT.

The chain links TRBV4-3 to TRBJ1-1; 10 bases agree with TRBD1. This CDR3 has 15 residues. Unmatched junction bases numbered 4, after V lost 2 bases and J lost 4 bases. The germline V gene has CDR1 LGHNA and CDR2 YSLEER. The CDR3 spells CASSQRRDRGTEAFF. CDR3 bases: TGCGCCAGCAGCCAACGTCGGGACAGGGGCACTGAAGCTTTCTTT.

The CDR3 sequence: CASRDGQGATDTQYF. In DNA, the CDR3 is TGTGCCAGCAGGGACGGACAGGGAGCCACAGATACGCAGTATTTT. The chain employs TRBV6-5 and TRBJ2-3, with 8 bases identical to TRBD1. With V trimmed by 6 bases and J by 2 bases, 7 bases remained unmatched. This CDR3 contains 15 residues. The germline V gene has CDR1 MNHEY and CDR2 SVGAGI.

The chain joins TRBV10-1 to TRBJ1-6; D unresolved. The CDR3 consists of 14 residues. Trimming removed 7 bases at V and 6 bases at J, with 13 bases between. Germline CDR1 is WNHNN and CDR2 is SYGVQD (reference sequence). CDR3 DNA sequence: TGCGCCAGCACTCCGGGGAAGGGTAATTCACCCCTCCACTTT. This encodes CASTPGKGNSPLHF.

This chain joins TRBV5-1 and TRBJ1-2; D possibly corresponds to TRBD1 (5 bases). V shed 5 bases and J shed 8 bases, with 22 bases lying between them. The germline gives CDR1 SGHRS, CDR2 YFSETQ. The CDR3 runs to 15 residues. The CDR3 bases are TGCGCCAGCAGTCCTGGTGGGGGGGAAGTTGGAGGCTACACCTTC. Its protein is CASSPGGGEVGGYTF.

The rearrangement joins TRBV12-3 or TRBV12-4 to TRBJ1-1, with TRBD1 matching 12 bases. This CDR3 comprises 13 residues. V lost 3 bases and J lost 11; bases outside the gene matches: 4. DNA for the CDR3: TGTGCCAGCAGTTTGGGACAGGGGGCGCGTGCTTTCTTT. Protein: CASSLGQGARAFF.